In this sample, the clone carrying this TCR beta chain turned up a few times. This record comes from a study of cytomegalovirus exposure and HLA in healthy donors. The germline V gene has CDR1 LGHNA and CDR2 YSLEER. The CDR3 totals 14 residues. The V and J ends lost 1 base and 5 bases respectively, with 9 bases between them. PCR employed 60 Vbeta and 13 Jbeta primers. Some clones are missing from TCRdb's copy, which holds only in-frame ones; the method was immunoSEQ multiplex PCR. The data show approximately 190,000 clones, approximately 84% seen once. The origin of this receptor is a boy aged 5-17 years in good health and CMV-seronegative. The rearrangement uses TRBV4-3 and TRBJ1-5; D ambiguous. Sample: PBMCs. CDR3 DNA: TGCGCCAGCAGCCAAGGTCCCCGGGATCAGCCCCAGCATTTT. Protein sequence: CASSQGPRDQPQHF.